Presented here are 2 T cell receptor beta chains from one specimen sequenced in a study of T cell responses to AZD1222 COVID-19 vaccine. The assay was immunoSEQ multiplex PCR, and TCRdb's table has in-frame clones only and misses some. The sample yields some 60,000 clones, 60% to 85% seen once. This material consisted of peripheral blood, taken 28 days after the second AZD1222 dose. These receptors originate from an adult who received the AZD1222 COVID-19 vaccine.

This clone was counted a single time. The chain recombines TRBV6-5 with TRBJ1-5; D gene unclear. Per the germline V gene, CDR1 is MNHEY and CDR2 is SVGAGI. CDR3 length equals 13 residues. Trimming removed 6 bases from V and 7 bases from J, with 13 bases in between. CDR3 amino acids: CASSPGPEQPQHF. CDR3 in DNA: TGTGCCAGCAGCCCCGGCCCGGAACAGCCCCAGCATTTT.

In the case of this clone: This CDR3 is also generated by other DNA sequences in the sample. The genes are TRBV20-1 and TRBJ1-2, with D unclear. Germline assignment: CDR1 DFQATT and CDR2 SNEGSKA (reference sequence). The germline V and J ends were trimmed by 6 bases and 5 bases, with 10 bases remaining between them. CDR3 length equals 11 residues. This chain's CDR3 is CSASDYYGYTF. Written as DNA, the CDR3 is TGCAGTGCCTCGGACTATTATGGCTACACCTTC.